The present entry profiles one T cell receptor (beta chain) with its context. Sorted-subset replicate PCRs used 200 ng DNA, around 27,000 T cell genomes. Method: immunoSEQ multiplex PCR; TCRdb's copy keeps in-frame clones and lacks some. The sample has approximately 100,000 clones, roughly two thirds seen once; the top ten hold roughly 40%. Trimming cost V 0 bases and J 1 base; bases outside gene matches: 6. This CDR3 region has 16 residues. Germline CDR1 is SGHRS and CDR2 is YFSETQ. The sample is drawn from a study of shared clonotypes between healthy human individuals. The sequencing sample was made of memory CD8+ T cells sorted from blood. Subset of the sample: CD45RO+ cells pooled with CCR7-negative TemRA cells. This TCR was sampled from a young man in good health. The V gene is TRBV5-1, the J gene TRBJ2-7; 8 nucleotides match TRBD1. The CDR3 reads CASSLGQGALSYEQYF. The CDR3 coding sequence is TGCGCCAGCAGCTTGGGCCAGGGGGCATTGTCCTACGAGCAGTACTTC.